The subject of this entry is one T cell receptor (beta chain). The Seattle patients joined while their infection was active and were tracked longitudinally afterward. The data stem from a study of blood T cell repertoires in COVID-19. For the study at large: T cells, B-cell-depleted T cells, or PBMCs supplied cDNA or gDNA.

CDR3 length: 14 amino acids. Germline loops: CDR1 SGHRS, CDR2 YFSETQ. Trimming pared 3 bases from V and 4 bases from J, leaving 14 bases between. Sequencing used immunoSEQ multiplex PCR; TCRdb keeps in-frame clones, though not all of them. The table has more than 80,000 clones, around 85% seen once; the top ten hold approximately 2.8%. The sequenced sample was peripheral blood. This receptor was taken from a woman aged 80 or older with COVID-19, enrolled during active disease. The chain couples TRBV5-1 to TRBJ2-7, with D possibly TRBD2 on 6 matching bases. CDR3 in amino acids: CASSWTWGEYEQYF. The DNA for the CDR3 is TGCGCCAGCAGCTGGACATGGGGGGAATACGAGCAGTACTTC. The whole variable domain, filled in from reference TRBV5-1 and TRBJ2-7, reads KAGVTQTPRYLIKTRGQQVTLSCSPISGHRSVSWYQQTPGQGLQFLFEYFSETQRNKGNFPGRFSGRQFSNSRSEMNVSTLELGDSALYLCASSWTWGEYEQYFGPGTRLTVT.